The 30 T cell receptor beta chains in this list originate from one sample, sequenced in a study of regulatory T cells in long-lasting Graves disease. Arm-PCR of CDR3 regions and iRepertoire HTBI primers were used to build TCR beta libraries. MiXCR, run by TCRdb on the multiplex PCR reads, gives a single entry per CDR3 protein. The sample carries under 500,000 distinct CDR3 sequences, around 21% recorded once. Time point: persistent/refractory GD, antithyroid drugs over 5 years with positive TRAb. TCR sequences were obtained from RNA taken from PBMCs. Sequenced material: peripheral blood mononuclear cells (PBMCs), taken when the disease was refractory, from a patient treated with antithyroid drugs. These receptors came from a female donor with Graves disease.

This clonotype was seen ten or more times. The chain is built from TRBV6-1 and TRBJ2-6; weak D call: TRBD2 (5 bases). The CDR3 runs to 14 residues. The germline CDR1 and CDR2 sequences are MNHNS and SASEGT. Deletions cut 4 bases from V and 2 bases from J, with 6 bases between. The CDR3 region has the DNA TGTGCCAGCAGTGTCGGGGCTGGGGCCAACGTCCTGACTTTC. Protein product: CASSVGAGANVLTF.

The J gene is TRBJ2-1, the V gene TRBV20-1, with 11 positions matching TRBD2. The junction had 19 bases not matched to a gene; V was cut back by 7 bases and J by 8 bases. CDR3 length: 17 residues. Germline values: CDR1 DFQATT, CDR2 SNEGSKA (reference sequence). CDR3 coding DNA: TGCAGTGTTACTAGCGGGAGTTTTTCGAGTGTGGTTTATGAGCAGTTCTTC. Amino acid sequence: CSVTSGSFSSVVYEQFF.

This clonotype turned up a few times. J is TRBJ2-7 and V is TRBV6-2 or TRBV6-3; no firm D call. The CDR3 spans 14 residues. V was cut by 6 bases and J by 1 base, with 13 bases left in between. CDR1 and CDR2 from the germline V gene are MNHEY and SVGEGT. CDR3 bases: TGTGCCAGCAGCCATGAAGGGCCTTCCTACGAGCAGTACTTC. This gives the protein CASSHEGPSYEQYF.

The CDR3 DNA follows: TGTGCCAGCAGCTTAGTTAGAGGACTAGCGACCTACAATGAGCAGTTCTTC. Translated, it gives CASSLVRGLATYNEQFF. The V gene is TRBV7-8, the J gene TRBJ2-1, with 9 bases identical to TRBD2. The CDR3 covers 17 residues. The germline gives CDR1 SGHVS, CDR2 FQNEAQ. The V and J ends lost 1 base and 2 bases, in that order; junction bases with no gene match: 6.

This rearrangement joins TRBV29-1 to TRBJ1-1; D not resolved. Germline CDR1 is SQVTM and CDR2 is ANQGSEA. CDR3 length: 11 amino acids. V lost 6 bases, J lost 3 bases, and 8 bases lay in between. The CDR3 nucleotides read TGCAGCGTGAGGGCCCACACTGAAGCTTTCTTT. The encoded protein is CSVRAHTEAFF.

Only a few counts were recorded for this clonotype. The rearrangement uses TRBV3-1 and TRBJ2-7, with 8 bases lining up with TRBD2. This CDR3 has 15 residues. Germline CDR1 LGHDT, CDR2 YNNKEL (reference sequence). V lost 4 bases, J lost 2 bases, and 7 bases stayed unmatched. As DNA, the CDR3 is TGTGCCAGCAGCCCGGGGGGGACATTTCCCTACGAGCAGTACTTC. This codes for CASSPGGTFPYEQYF.

The V call is TRBV28, the J call TRBJ1-1; D unclear. The V gene's germline CDR1 is MDHEN and CDR2 SYDVKM. The V end lost 2 bases, the J end lost 1 base, and 11 bases lay between the germline ends. The CDR3 length is 15 residues. The DNA for the CDR3 is TGTGCCAGCAGTTTAGGGATCGACGGGAACACTGAAGCTTTCTTT. Protein product: CASSLGIDGNTEAFF.

This clonotype was recorded at least ten times. This sequence joins TRBV10-3 and TRBJ2-7; 7 positions match TRBD1. CDR3 size: 17 residues. Per germline, CDR1 ENHRY and CDR2 SYGVKD. The ends lost 2 bases at V and 1 base at J; junction bases unmatched: 11. The CDR3 coding sequence is TGTGCCATCAGTGAGGCAAACAGGGGATATTCTTCCTACGAGCAGTACTTC. It yields the protein CAISEANRGYSSYEQYF.

This clonotype was counted a few times. The chain carries TRBV2 and TRBJ2-7; 8 bases are shared with TRBD2. CDR3 length: 19 residues. Trimming at V came to 6 bases and at J to 2 bases, leaving 21 bases not matched to a gene. Germline values: CDR1 SNHLY, CDR2 FYNNEI. The CDR3 spells CASSLGLSGTHSNPYEQYF. CDR3 sequence (DNA): TGTGCCAGCAGCTTAGGTCTTAGCGGGACCCATTCAAATCCCTACGAGCAGTACTTC.

This clonotype was observed at least ten times. This chain connects TRBV3-1 to TRBJ2-4; D remains unclear. Trimming removed 3 bases from V and 3 bases from J, with 9 bases in between. Germline V gene lookup returns CDR1 LGHDT and CDR2 YNNKEL (reference sequence). The CDR3 runs 14 residues. Here the CDR3 DNA reads TGTGCCAGCAGCCAGCGACCCGACAAAAACATTCAGTACTTC. This encodes CASSQRPDKNIQYF. Full variable domain (outside the CDR3, taken from reference TRBV3-1 and TRBJ2-4): DTAVSQTPKYLVTQMGNDKSIKCEQNLGHDTMYWYKQDSKKFLKIMFSYNNKELIINETVPNRFSPKSPDKAHLNLHINSLELGDSAVYFCASSQRPDKNIQYFGAGTRLSVL.

This clonotype was seen a handful of times. The chain links TRBV11-2 to TRBJ2-3, with 12 positions matching TRBD2. The ends lost 3 bases at V and 1 base at J; junction bases unmatched: 5. Germline lookup yields CDR1 SGHAT and CDR2 FQNNGV. This CDR3 has 17 residues. Here the CDR3 reads CASSLTSGRVGTDTQYF. In nucleotides, the CDR3 is TGTGCCAGCAGCTTGACTAGCGGGAGAGTCGGCACAGATACGCAGTATTTT.

This clonotype was counted many times. The chain uses TRBV29-1 and TRBJ2-7; TRBD2 is a possible D gene (6 bases). CDR1 is SQVTM and CDR2 is ANQGSEA in the germline V gene. The CDR3 totals 14 residues. Trimming took off 4 bases at V and 0 bases at J, with 13 bases between the two ends. The CDR3 DNA reads TGCAGCGTTGGTGTGCGGGAAAGCTCCTACGAGCAGTACTTC. This translates into CSVGVRESSYEQYF.

The rearrangement uses TRBV6-2 or TRBV6-3 and TRBJ2-7; TRBD2 matches 16 bases. The V segment lost 6 bases and the J segment 11 bases; nucleotides outside the gene matches: 13. Germline V gene sequence: CDR1 MNHEY, CDR2 SVGEGT. This CDR3 contains 16 residues. As DNA, the CDR3 is TGTGCCAGCAGCTATGGGACTAGCGGGAGGGCCCGGTTGGAGTACTTC. Protein product: CASSYGTSGRARLEYF.

At least ten counts were recorded for this clonotype. The J gene is TRBJ2-7, the V gene TRBV12-3 or TRBV12-4; D is undetermined. The CDR3 has 13 residues. V was pared by 0 bases and J by 4 bases, with 7 bases between. CDR3 amino acids: CASSLALGYEQYF. Here the CDR3 DNA reads TGTGCCAGCAGTTTAGCGCTGGGGTACGAGCAGTACTTC.

The CDR3: CASSIRWDPAKQYF. CDR3 DNA sequence: TGTGCCAGTAGTATAAGATGGGACCCCGCGAAGCAGTACTTC. This chain connects TRBV19 to TRBJ2-7; D could derive from TRBD1 or TRBD2 (5 bases each). V was clipped by 2 bases and J by 8 bases, with 16 bases between them. Germline CDR1 and CDR2: LNHDA and SQIVND (reference sequence). The CDR3 runs 14 residues.

This clonotype was counted at least ten times. This rearrangement joins TRBV6-1 to TRBJ2-7; a weak D match, TRBD2 (5 bases). V was pared by 6 bases and J by 0 bases, with 15 bases between. The germline CDR1 and CDR2 sequences are MNHNS and SASEGT. CDR3 length: 15 residues. The CDR3 region has the DNA TGTGCCAGCAGGGGTTCGGGGTCTTACTCCTACGAGCAGTACTTC. As protein: CASRGSGSYSYEQYF.

This clonotype was seen at least ten times. The chain joins TRBV20-1 to TRBJ1-1; D uncertain. CDR1 DFQATT and CDR2 SNEGSKA come from the germline V gene (reference sequence). CDR3 length: 12 amino acids. V lost 3 bases and J 8 bases, leaving 13 bases between the germline ends. In DNA form, the CDR3 reads TGCAGTGCTAGGGGCCACTGGGAGGAAGCTTTCTTT. It specifies CSARGHWEEAFF.

Comments on this clonotype: This may arise from a read error, as a much more abundant clone is one base away. The rearrangement joins TRBV6-9 to TRBJ1-1, with TRBD1 matching 7 bases. Trimming at V came to 3 bases and at J to 4 bases, leaving 14 bases not matched to a gene. This CDR3 region has 17 residues. Germline values: CDR1 MNHGY, CDR2 SVAAGI. The CDR3: CASSYHSIQGRGTEAFF. The DNA of the CDR3 is TGTGCCAGCAGTTACCACTCCATACAGGGGCGCGGCACTGAAGCTTTCTTT.

This clonotype was found a few times. The chain has TRBV7-9 and TRBJ1-6, with D uncertain. Trimming left V 4 bases short and J 8 bases short, with 21 bases between. CDR1 is SEHNR, CDR2 FQNEAQ, per germline (reference sequence). This CDR3 is built from 17 residues. The CDR3 loop is CASSSQTDIFRDSPLHF. DNA for the CDR3: TGTGCCAGCAGCTCCCAGACTGACATCTTTCGTGATTCACCCCTCCACTTT. Full variable domain (rest looked up from reference TRBV7-9 and TRBJ1-6): DTGVSQNPRHKITKRGQNVTFRCDPISEHNRLYWYRQTLGQGPEFLTYFQNEAQLEKSRLLSDRFSAERPKGSFSTLEIQRTEQGDSAMYLCASSSQTDIFRDSPLHFGNGTRLTVT.

This clonotype showed up just a few times. This chain uses TRBV13 with TRBJ1-1, with D possibly TRBD1 on 6 matching bases. The CDR3 totals 17 residues. Per the germline V gene, CDR1 is PRHDT and CDR2 is FYEKMQ (reference sequence). V lost 5 bases and J 0 bases, leaving 19 bases between the germline ends. CDR3 sequence reads: CASSQLTGRSMNTEAFF. CDR3 in DNA: TGTGCCAGCAGCCAGTTAACAGGGAGAAGCATGAACACTGAAGCTTTCTTT.

A few counts support this clonotype. This may come from a read error, since a much larger clone is one base off. This chain links TRBV9 with TRBJ1-1; D possibly corresponds to TRBD1 (6 bases). V lost 4 bases and J 3 bases, leaving 16 bases between the germline ends. Looked up from germline, CDR1 is SGDLS and CDR2 is YYNGEE. The CDR3 runs to 15 residues. The CDR3 DNA reads as TGTGCCAGCAGCCTGCCCTCGGACAGCTACACTGAAGCTTTCTTT. It specifies CASSLPSDSYTEAFF.

Only a few counts were recorded for this clonotype. This sequence joins TRBV7-9 and TRBJ1-1, with D perhaps matching TRBD1 (5 bases). The CDR3 has 15 amino acids. From germline, CDR1 is SEHNR and CDR2 FQNEAQ (reference sequence). Trimming removed 1 base at V and 1 base at J, with 10 bases between. The CDR3 region is CASSLEPGRNTEAFF. DNA of the CDR3: TGTGCCAGCAGCTTAGAGCCAGGGAGGAACACTGAAGCTTTCTTT.

This clonotype was recorded a few times. The chain uses TRBV20-1 and TRBJ2-7, with 8 bases lining up with TRBD1. CDR3 length: 15 residues. Germline V gene sequence: CDR1 DFQATT, CDR2 SNEGSKA (reference sequence). With V trimmed by 3 bases and J by 3 bases, 10 bases remained unmatched. For the CDR3, the DNA is TGCAGTGCTAGTCGGCCGGGGACAGGTGACTACGAGCAGTACTTC. Amino acids: CSASRPGTGDYEQYF.

A word on this clonotype: This may be a read error, as it is one base from a much larger clone. J is TRBJ1-1 and V is TRBV12-3 or TRBV12-4; perhaps TRBD1 as D (6 bases). The CDR3 sequence is 14 residues long. The CDR3 loop reads CASSRGQLNTKAFF. CDR3 in DNA: TGTGCCAGCAGTCGTGGACAGTTGAACACTAAAGCTTTCTTT.

The gene calls are TRBV11-1 and TRBJ2-7, with TRBD1 as a possible D gene (6 bases). This CDR3 is 15 amino acids long. Germline CDR1 is SGHAT and CDR2 is FQDESV (reference sequence). V dropped 5 bases and J dropped 2 bases, with 16 bases sitting between them. The CDR3 DNA sequence: TGTGCCAGCAGCCGAAGCCCGGACAGAACCTACGAGCAGTACTTC. This translates into CASSRSPDRTYEQYF.

This clonotype was found a few times. The chain recombines TRBV6-1 with TRBJ2-5, with D maybe TRBD2 (6 bases). Germline V gives CDR1 MNHNS, CDR2 SASEGT. V lost 6 bases to trimming and J lost 5 bases, with 13 bases between them. This CDR3 contains 13 residues. The CDR3 region is CASRVAARETQYF. The CDR3 nucleotides read TGTGCCAGCAGAGTAGCGGCCCGGGAGACCCAGTACTTC.

This clonotype was counted a single time. The CDR3 bases are TGTGCCAGCAGTTTTGTGCGGCTAGCGGGAGGCGAGCAGTACTTC. It yields the protein CASSFVRLAGGEQYF. The chain combines TRBV28 with TRBJ2-7; TRBD2 matches at 11 bases. V trimming: 3 bases; J trimming: 6 bases; junction bases outside the gene matches: 7. The CDR3 is 15 amino acids. CDR1 and CDR2 from the germline V gene are MDHEN and SYDVKM.

This clonotype came up many times. This rearrangement joins TRBV6-5 to TRBJ2-7; 7 bases are a match to TRBD2. CDR3 length equals 15 residues. Losses at the gene ends were 2 bases for V and 0 bases for J; bases not matched to a gene: 4. Germline loops: CDR1 MNHEY, CDR2 SVGAGI. CDR3 coding DNA: TGTGCCAGCAGTTACGAGGCGGGAGTCTCCTACGAGCAGTACTTC. This translates into CASSYEAGVSYEQYF.

This clonotype was observed many times. The V call is TRBV28, the J call TRBJ2-2, with TRBD2 as a possible D gene (6 bases). Germline CDR1 is MDHEN and CDR2 is SYDVKM. The CDR3 contains 15 residues. V was cut by 6 bases and J by 6 bases, with 17 bases left in between. The CDR3 here is CASRISGRLAGELFF. CDR3 nucleotide sequence: TGTGCCAGCAGGATAAGCGGGCGACTCGCCGGGGAGCTGTTTTTT.

This clonotype was counted between two and nine times. This chain connects TRBV20-1 to TRBJ2-7; D remains ambiguous. Trimming cost V 1 base and J 4 bases, with 2 bases left between them. Germline-derived CDR1 and CDR2 are DFQATT and SNEGSKA (reference sequence). The CDR3 runs to 10 residues. CDR3 DNA: TGCAGTGCTAGAGCGTACGAGCAGTACTTC. This codes for CSARAYEQYF.